Listed below are T cell receptor beta chains from one sample, sequenced in a study of T cell responses to AZD1222 COVID-19 vaccine. Using immunoSEQ multiplex PCR, the repertoire was profiled, and TCRdb retains in-frame clones only, with some absent. The sample lists roughly 190,000 clones, about 92% occurring once. Here the sequenced sample was peripheral blood, taken on day 0 of AZD1222 vaccination. The receptors come from an adult in good health. Each CDR3 is given without its conserved first and last residue. A D gene is named only where the DNA matches it firmly.

CDR3aa | j_gene | d_gene | v_gene
ATRGQVGYT | TRBJ1-2 | TRBD1 | TRBV10-3
SVVWGGSQETQY | TRBJ2-5 | TRBD2 | TRBV29-1
ASSLDVGEQY | TRBJ2-7 | - | TRBV5-5
ASSPGSQPQH | TRBJ1-5 | - | TRBV12-3/TRBV12-4
ASSLRGTGGYGYT | TRBJ1-2 | TRBD1 | TRBV11-2
ASSPQVWLGTDTQY | TRBJ2-3 | - | TRBV9
ASSSQGGVTEAF | TRBJ1-1 | TRBD1 | TRBV5-1
ASSPGAAYNEQF | TRBJ2-1 | - | TRBV18
ASSVQDRRSGNTIY | TRBJ1-3 | - | TRBV9
ASGFFSGELF | TRBJ2-2 | - | TRBV12-5
ASSLGTYEQY | TRBJ2-7 | - | TRBV5-1
SASGTGVRYGYT | TRBJ1-2 | TRBD1 | TRBV20-1
ASSLTGDGNQPQH | TRBJ1-5 | TRBD1 | TRBV7-2
ASSLVGNYGYT | TRBJ1-2 | - | TRBV7-9
ASSSQGQFLDGYT | TRBJ1-2 | TRBD1 | TRBV7-6
ASSQRGEGPPSPLH | TRBJ1-6 | - | TRBV4-1
ASSYGYQPQH | TRBJ1-5 | - | TRBV6-2/TRBV6-3
ASNSGDSSGNTIY | TRBJ1-3 | TRBD1 | TRBV6-1
ASSFRPRGWENSPLH | TRBJ1-6 | - | TRBV4-1
ASSLRRNQPQH | TRBJ1-5 | - | TRBV7-8
ASSLARMNTEAF | TRBJ1-1 | - | TRBV5-1
ATSPSVGGIRTIQPQH | TRBJ1-5 | - | TRBV15
ASSQTSGGNTGELF | TRBJ2-2 | TRBD2 | TRBV4-2
ASSQGFLAGLPDTQY | TRBJ2-3 | TRBD2 | TRBV3-1/TRBV3-2
ASSGNLGDEQY | TRBJ2-7 | - | TRBV12-3/TRBV12-4
ASSEEANEKLF | TRBJ1-4 | - | TRBV6-1
ASSLEGVYTEAF | TRBJ1-1 | - | TRBV27
ASSLALIAGGPTDTQY | TRBJ2-3 | TRBD2 | TRBV7-9
ASSPPPSYEQY | TRBJ2-7 | - | TRBV6-6
ASSYVRGSTDTQY | TRBJ2-3 | - | TRBV6-5
ASRFSTGLNYGYT | TRBJ1-2 | - | TRBV28
ASSPSDTYSKNIQY | TRBJ2-4 | - | TRBV27
ASSYFEQGLGNIGTEAF | TRBJ1-1 | - | TRBV6-7
ASSLAAGGVNRPQH | TRBJ1-5 | - | TRBV7-8
ATSRVQPGPQY | TRBJ2-5 | - | TRBV15
ASSVTGAGEKLF | TRBJ1-4 | TRBD1 | TRBV5-1
ASSLMQGPSSNQPQH | TRBJ1-5 | - | TRBV28
ASSQESGYT | TRBJ1-2 | - | TRBV3-1/TRBV3-2
ASSVSVGGAAGYT | TRBJ1-2 | - | TRBV10-2
ASSYSRGGDTEAF | TRBJ1-1 | - | TRBV6-5
ASSLDFANNEQF | TRBJ2-1 | - | TRBV11-3
ASSEDRQNQPQH | TRBJ1-5 | - | TRBV2
AWRGLAAYNEQF | TRBJ2-1 | TRBD2 | TRBV30
ASSLASGDLYEQY | TRBJ2-7 | - | TRBV7-2
ASSQGRTGNGNTIY | TRBJ1-3 | TRBD1 | TRBV3-1/TRBV3-2
ASSDQTQVAF | TRBJ1-1 | - | TRBV6-2/TRBV6-3
SAGDNGEQY | TRBJ2-7 | - | TRBV20-1
ASSPGLGLNEKLF | TRBJ1-4 | - | TRBV6-5
ASSSSPAISGNTIY | TRBJ1-3 | - | TRBV7-2
ASSFTQRPTYEQY | TRBJ2-7 | - | TRBV5-6
ASSPGGTEETQY | TRBJ2-5 | - | TRBV5-1
ASRFYRAGQNEKLF | TRBJ1-4 | - | TRBV7-9
ASSLGANLNQPQH | TRBJ1-5 | - | TRBV5-5
ASGGQTYEQY | TRBJ2-7 | TRBD1 | TRBV2
ASSFRQGVGEKLF | TRBJ1-4 | TRBD1 | TRBV27